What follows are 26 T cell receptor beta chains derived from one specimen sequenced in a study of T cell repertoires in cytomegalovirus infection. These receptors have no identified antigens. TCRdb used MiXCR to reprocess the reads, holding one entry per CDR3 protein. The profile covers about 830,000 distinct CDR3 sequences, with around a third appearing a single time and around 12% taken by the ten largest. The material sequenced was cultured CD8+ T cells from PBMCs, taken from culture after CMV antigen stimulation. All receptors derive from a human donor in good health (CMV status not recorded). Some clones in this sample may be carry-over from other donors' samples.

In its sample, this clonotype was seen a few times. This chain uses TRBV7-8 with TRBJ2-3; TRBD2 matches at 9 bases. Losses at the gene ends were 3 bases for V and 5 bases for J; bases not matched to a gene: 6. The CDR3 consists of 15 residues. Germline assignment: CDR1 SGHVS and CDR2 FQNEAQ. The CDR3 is CASSFAGTSLDTQYF. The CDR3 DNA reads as TGTGCCAGCAGCTTTGCCGGGACTAGCTTAGATACGCAGTATTTT.

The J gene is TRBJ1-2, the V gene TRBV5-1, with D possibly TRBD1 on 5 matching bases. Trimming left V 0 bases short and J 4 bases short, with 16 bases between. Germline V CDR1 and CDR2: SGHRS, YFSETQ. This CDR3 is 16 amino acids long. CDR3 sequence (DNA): TGCGCCAGCAGCTTGGAGGTATTGGGGACTCGCTATGGCTACACCTTC. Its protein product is CASSLEVLGTRYGYTF. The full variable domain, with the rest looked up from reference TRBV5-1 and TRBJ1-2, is KAGVTQTPRYLIKTRGQQVTLSCSPISGHRSVSWYQQTPGQGLQFLFEYFSETQRNKGNFPGRFSGRQFSNSRSEMNVSTLELGDSALYLCASSLEVLGTRYGYTFGSGTRLTVV.

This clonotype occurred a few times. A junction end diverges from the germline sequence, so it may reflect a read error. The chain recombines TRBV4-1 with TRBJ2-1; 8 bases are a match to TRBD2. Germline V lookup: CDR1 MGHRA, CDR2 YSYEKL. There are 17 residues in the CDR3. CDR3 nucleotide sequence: TGTGCCAGCAGCCAAGATCTTCCGGGACTAGGGGACAATGAGCAGTTCTTC. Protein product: CASSQDLPGLGDNEQFF.

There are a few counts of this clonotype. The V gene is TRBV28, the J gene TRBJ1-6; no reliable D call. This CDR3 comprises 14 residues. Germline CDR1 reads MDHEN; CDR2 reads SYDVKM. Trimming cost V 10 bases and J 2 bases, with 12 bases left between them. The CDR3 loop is CATTLDAYNSPLHF. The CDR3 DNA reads TGTGCCACTACCTTGGACGCCTATAATTCACCCCTCCACTTT.

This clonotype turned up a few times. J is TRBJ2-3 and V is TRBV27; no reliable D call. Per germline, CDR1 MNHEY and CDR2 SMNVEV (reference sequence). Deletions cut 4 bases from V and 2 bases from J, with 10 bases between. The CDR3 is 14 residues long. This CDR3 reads CASSYGRFTDTQYF. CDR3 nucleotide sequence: TGTGCCAGCAGTTACGGACGGTTCACAGATACGCAGTATTTT.

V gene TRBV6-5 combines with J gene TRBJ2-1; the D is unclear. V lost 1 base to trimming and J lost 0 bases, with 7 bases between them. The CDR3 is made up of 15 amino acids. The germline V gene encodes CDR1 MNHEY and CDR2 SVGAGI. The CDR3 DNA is TGTGCCAGCAGTTACTGGGCGAGCTCCTACAATGAGCAGTTCTTC. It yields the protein CASSYWASSYNEQFF.

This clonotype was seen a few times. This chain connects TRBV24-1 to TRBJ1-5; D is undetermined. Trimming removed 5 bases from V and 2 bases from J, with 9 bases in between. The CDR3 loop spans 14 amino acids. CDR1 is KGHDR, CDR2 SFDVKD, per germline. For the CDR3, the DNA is TGTGCCACCAGTGTAGGTTCGGGCAATCAGCCCCAGCATTTT. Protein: CATSVGSGNQPQHF.

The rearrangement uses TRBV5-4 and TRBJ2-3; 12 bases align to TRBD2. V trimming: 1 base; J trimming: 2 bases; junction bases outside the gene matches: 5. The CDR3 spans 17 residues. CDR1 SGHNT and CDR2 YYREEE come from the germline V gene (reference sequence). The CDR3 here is CASSLTSGGRYTDTQYF. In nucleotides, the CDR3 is TGTGCCAGCAGCTTGACTAGCGGGGGGCGATACACAGATACGCAGTATTTT. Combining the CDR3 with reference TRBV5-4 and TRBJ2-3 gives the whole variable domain ETGVTQSPTHLIKTRGQQVTLRCSSQSGHNTVSWYQQALGQGPQFIFQYYREEENGRGNFPPRFSGLQFPNYSSELNVNALELDDSALYLCASSLTSGGRYTDTQYFGPGTRLTVL.

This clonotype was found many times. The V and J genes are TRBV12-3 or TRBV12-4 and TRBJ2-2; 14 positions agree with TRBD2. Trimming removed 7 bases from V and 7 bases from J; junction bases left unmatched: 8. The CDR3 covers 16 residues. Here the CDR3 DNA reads TGTGCCAGCACAAGGACTAGCGGGGGGTACGGCGGGGAGCTGTTTTTT. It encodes CASTRTSGGYGGELFF.

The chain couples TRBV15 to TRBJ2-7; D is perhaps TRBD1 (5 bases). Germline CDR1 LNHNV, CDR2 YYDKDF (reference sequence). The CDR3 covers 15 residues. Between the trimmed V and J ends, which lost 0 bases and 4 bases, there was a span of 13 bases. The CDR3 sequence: CATSRDRNDRYEQYF. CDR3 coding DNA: TGTGCCACCAGCAGAGATAGAAACGACAGATACGAGCAGTACTTC. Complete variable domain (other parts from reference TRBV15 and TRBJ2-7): DAMVIQNPRYQVTQFGKPVTLSCSQTLNHNVMYWYQQKSSQAPKLLFHYYDKDFNNEADTPDNFQSRRPNTSFCFLDIRSPGLGDTAMYLCATSRDRNDRYEQYFGPGTRLTVT.

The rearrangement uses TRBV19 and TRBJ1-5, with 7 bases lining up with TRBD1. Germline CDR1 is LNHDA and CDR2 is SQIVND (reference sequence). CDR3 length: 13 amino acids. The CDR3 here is CVIRDSSNQPQHF. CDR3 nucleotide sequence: TGTGTCATCCGGGACAGTAGCAATCAGCCCCAGCATTTT.

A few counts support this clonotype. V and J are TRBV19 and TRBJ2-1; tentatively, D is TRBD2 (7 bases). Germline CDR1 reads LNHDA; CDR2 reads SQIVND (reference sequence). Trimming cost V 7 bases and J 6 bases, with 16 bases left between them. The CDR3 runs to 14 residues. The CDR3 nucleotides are TGTGCCAGTACCGAGGGGGGGATTTTCAATGAGCAGTTCTTC. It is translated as CASTEGGIFNEQFF. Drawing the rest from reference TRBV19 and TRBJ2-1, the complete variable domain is DGGITQSPKYLFRKEGQNVTLSCEQNLNHDAMYWYRQDPGQGLRLIYYSQIVNDFQKGDIAEGYSVSREKKESFPLTVTSAQKNPTAFYLCASTEGGIFNEQFFGPGTRLTVL.

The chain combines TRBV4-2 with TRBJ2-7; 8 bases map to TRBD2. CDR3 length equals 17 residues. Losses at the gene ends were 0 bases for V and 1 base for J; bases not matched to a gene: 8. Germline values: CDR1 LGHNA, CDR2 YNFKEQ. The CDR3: CASSQDQRGTQSYEQYF. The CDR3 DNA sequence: TGTGCCAGCAGCCAAGATCAGCGGGGGACCCAATCCTACGAGCAGTACTTC.

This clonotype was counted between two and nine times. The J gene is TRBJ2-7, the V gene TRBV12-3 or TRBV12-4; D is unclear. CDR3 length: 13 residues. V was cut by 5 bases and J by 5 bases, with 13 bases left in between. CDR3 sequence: CASSPAQVNEQYF. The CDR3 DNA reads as TGTGCCAGCAGTCCAGCCCAAGTCAACGAGCAGTACTTC.

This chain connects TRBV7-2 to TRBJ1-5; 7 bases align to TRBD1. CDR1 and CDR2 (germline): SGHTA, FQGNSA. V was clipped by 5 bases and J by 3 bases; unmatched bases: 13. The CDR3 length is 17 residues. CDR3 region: CASSPGPGQIFNQPQHF. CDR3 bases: TGTGCCAGCAGCCCGGGACCGGGACAGATCTTCAATCAGCCCCAGCATTTT.

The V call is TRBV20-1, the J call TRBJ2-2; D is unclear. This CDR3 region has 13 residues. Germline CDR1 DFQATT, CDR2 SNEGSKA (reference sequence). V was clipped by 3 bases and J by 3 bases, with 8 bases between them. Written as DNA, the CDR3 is TGCAGTGCTAGTCCTAGGGACACCGGGGAGCTGTTTTTT. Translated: CSASPRDTGELFF.

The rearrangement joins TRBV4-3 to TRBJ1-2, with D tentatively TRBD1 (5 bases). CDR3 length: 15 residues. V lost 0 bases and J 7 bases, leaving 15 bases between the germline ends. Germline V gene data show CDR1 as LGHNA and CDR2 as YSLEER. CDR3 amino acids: CASSQDRRGAGGYTF. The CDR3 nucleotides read TGCGCCAGCAGCCAAGATCGGAGGGGAGCTGGTGGCTACACCTTC.

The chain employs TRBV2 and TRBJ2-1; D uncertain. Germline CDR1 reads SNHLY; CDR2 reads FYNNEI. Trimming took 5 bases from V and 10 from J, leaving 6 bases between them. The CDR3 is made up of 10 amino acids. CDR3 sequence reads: CASSIREQFF. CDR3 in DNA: TGTGCCAGCAGTATAAGGGAGCAGTTCTTC.

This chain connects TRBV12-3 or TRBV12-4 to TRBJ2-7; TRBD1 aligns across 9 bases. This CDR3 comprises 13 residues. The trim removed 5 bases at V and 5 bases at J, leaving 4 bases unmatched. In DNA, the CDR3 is TGTGCCAGCAGTACCTGGACAGGGGACGAGCAGTACTTC. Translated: CASSTWTGDEQYF.

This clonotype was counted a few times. CDR3 region: CASSTHRGRDTEAFF. CDR3 DNA sequence: TGTGCCAGCAGTACCCACAGGGGAAGGGACACTGAAGCTTTCTTT. The J gene is TRBJ1-1, the V gene TRBV28; 7 positions match TRBD1. Trimming at V came to 5 bases and at J to 3 bases, leaving 9 bases not matched to a gene. Germline CDR1 is MDHEN and CDR2 is SYDVKM. The CDR3 extends over 15 amino acids.

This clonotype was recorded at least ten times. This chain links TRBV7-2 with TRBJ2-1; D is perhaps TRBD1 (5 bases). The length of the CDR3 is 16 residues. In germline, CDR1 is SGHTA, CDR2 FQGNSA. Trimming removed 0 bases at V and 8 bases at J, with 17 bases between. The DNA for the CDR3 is TGTGCCAGCAGCTTAGCAGGACATATCCCTTTGGATGAGCAGTTCTTC. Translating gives CASSLAGHIPLDEQFF.

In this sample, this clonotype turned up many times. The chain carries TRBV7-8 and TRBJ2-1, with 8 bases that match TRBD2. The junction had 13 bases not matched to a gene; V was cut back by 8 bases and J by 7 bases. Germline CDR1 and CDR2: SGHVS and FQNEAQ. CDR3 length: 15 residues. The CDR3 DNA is TGTGCCAGCGGGAGGGAGCGGGAGCTCTGGAATGAGCAGTTCTTC. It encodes CASGRERELWNEQFF.

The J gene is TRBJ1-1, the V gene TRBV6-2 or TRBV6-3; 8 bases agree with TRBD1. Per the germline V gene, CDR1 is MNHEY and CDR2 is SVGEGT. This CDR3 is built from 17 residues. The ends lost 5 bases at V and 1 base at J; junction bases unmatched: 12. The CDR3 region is CASSRFGQGAPNTEAFF. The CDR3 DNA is TGTGCCAGCAGTCGCTTTGGACAGGGTGCCCCGAACACTGAAGCTTTCTTT.

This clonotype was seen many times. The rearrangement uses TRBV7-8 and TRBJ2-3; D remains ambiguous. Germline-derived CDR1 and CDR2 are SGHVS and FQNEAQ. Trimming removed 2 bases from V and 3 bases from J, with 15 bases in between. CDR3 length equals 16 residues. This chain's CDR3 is CASSLRWGSRTDTQYF. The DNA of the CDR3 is TGTGCCAGCAGCTTACGCTGGGGAAGTCGGACAGATACGCAGTATTTT.

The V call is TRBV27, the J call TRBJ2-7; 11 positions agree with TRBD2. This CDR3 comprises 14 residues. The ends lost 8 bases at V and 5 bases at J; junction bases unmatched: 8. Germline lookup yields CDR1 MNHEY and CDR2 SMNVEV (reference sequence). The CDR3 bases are TGTGCCAGCGGTACCGGGACTAGCGGCCACGAGCAGTACTTC. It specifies CASGTGTSGHEQYF.

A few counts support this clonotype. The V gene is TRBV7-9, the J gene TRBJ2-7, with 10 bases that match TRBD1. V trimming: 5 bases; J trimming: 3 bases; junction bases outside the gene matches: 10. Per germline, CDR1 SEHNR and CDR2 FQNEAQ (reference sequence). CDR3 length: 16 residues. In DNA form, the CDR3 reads TGTGCCAGCAGCGGAGTTGGGACAGGGGCCTTCTACGAGCAGTACTTC. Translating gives CASSGVGTGAFYEQYF. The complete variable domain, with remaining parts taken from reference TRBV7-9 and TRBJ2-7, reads DTGVSQNPRHKITKRGQNVTFRCDPISEHNRLYWYRQTLGQGPEFLTYFQNEAQLEKSRLLSDRFSAERPKGSFSTLEIQRTEQGDSAMYLCASSGVGTGAFYEQYFGPGTRLTVT.